This is a list of T cell receptor beta chains from one sample in a study of blood T cell repertoires in COVID-19. TCRdb's copy holds only in-frame clones and misses some; the assay was immunoSEQ multiplex PCR. The profile covers about 160,000 clones, with around four fifths appearing a single time and 3.7% taken by the ten largest. Specimen: peripheral blood. These receptors originate from an elderly woman with acute or convalescent COVID-19. Each CDR3 is given with its conserved first and last residue. The D gene is left open where the match is weak. Clone size is not always given. Where it is, it says once, few, many or a class for expanded clones.

abundance,v_gene,j_gene,d_gene,CDR3aa,CDR3nt
NA,TRBV7-2,TRBJ1-5,TRBD1,CASSSKGTGVNNQPQHF,TGTGCCAGCAGCTCCAAAGGGACAGGGGTCAACAATCAGCCCCAGCATTTT
NA,TRBV11-2,TRBJ2-3,NA,CASSLLGPGSVRYF,TGTGCCAGCAGCCTACTAGGTCCGGGATCAGTGCGGTATTTT
NA,TRBV9,TRBJ1-4,NA,CASSVVGALNEKLFF,TGTGCCAGCAGCGTAGTAGGGGCTTTGAATGAAAAACTGTTTTTT
NA,TRBV5-1,TRBJ2-1,TRBD1,CASSLAGGITYNEQFF,TGCGCCAGCAGCTTGGCAGGGGGTATTACGTACAATGAGCAGTTCTTC
NA,TRBV7-3,TRBJ2-1,TRBD2,CASSSGTSGHNEQFF,TGTGCCAGCAGCTCAGGGACTAGCGGCCACAATGAGCAGTTCTTC
NA,TRBV5-5,TRBJ1-4,TRBD1,CASSLEGQGNEKLFF,TGTGCCAGCAGCTTGGAGGGACAGGGTAACGAAAAACTGTTTTTT
NA,TRBV27,TRBJ2-7,NA,CASSFQRTVSGYEQYF,TGTGCCAGCAGTTTCCAAAGGACAGTAAGTGGCTACGAGCAGTACTTC
NA,TRBV7-9,TRBJ1-2,NA,CASTPEVGIGYTF,TGTGCCAGCACCCCGGAGGTTGGTATAGGCTACACCTTC
NA,TRBV3-1/TRBV3-2,TRBJ2-1,NA,CASSQNLQGNNEQFF,TGTGCCAGCAGCCAAAATTTACAGGGAAACAATGAGCAGTTCTTC
NA,TRBV9,TRBJ2-2,NA,CASSASDRPTGELFF,TGTGCCAGCAGCGCCTCAGACAGGCCCACCGGGGAGCTGTTTTTT
NA,TRBV6-2/TRBV6-3,TRBJ2-1,NA,CASSYRSSGSYGSVDEQFF,TGTGCCAGCAGTTATAGATCGTCTGGTAGCTATGGATCCGTCGATGAGCAGTTCTTC
NA,TRBV7-3,TRBJ1-6,NA,CASSLQGLNSPLHF,TGTGCCAGCAGCTTGCAGGGGTTAAATTCACCCCTCCACTTT
once,TRBV28,TRBJ1-4,NA,CASNLGQGGEKLFF,TGTGCCAGCAACCTTGGGCAGGGAGGCGAAAAACTGTTTTTT
NA,TRBV3-1/TRBV3-2,TRBJ2-7,NA,CASSQDPYTYEQYF,TGTGCCAGCAGCCAAGATCCCTATACCTACGAGCAGTACTTC
NA,TRBV6-6,TRBJ2-1,TRBD2,CASSYGGGYEQFF,TGTGCCAGCAGTTACGGGGGGGGGTATGAGCAGTTCTTC
NA,TRBV14,TRBJ1-2,NA,CASSQASRVTGLAYYGYTF,TGTGCCAGCAGCCAAGCCAGCCGAGTCACAGGGTTGGCGTACTATGGCTACACCTTC
NA,TRBV9,TRBJ2-6,TRBD2,CASSVGAGAGANVLTF,TGTGCCAGCAGCGTAGGCGCGGGAGCTGGGGCCAACGTCCTGACTTTC
NA,TRBV11-2,TRBJ2-1,TRBD2,CASSLATGLAGDNEQFF,TGTGCCAGCAGCTTAGCAACGGGACTAGCGGGAGACAATGAGCAGTTCTTC
NA,TRBV7-8,TRBJ2-1,NA,CASSLARTLVNEQFF,TGTGCCAGCAGCTTAGCGAGGACTTTGGTGAATGAGCAGTTCTTC
NA,TRBV6-5,TRBJ2-1,TRBD2,CASASSGLGGNEQFF,TGTGCCAGCGCTTCCTCGGGACTAGGGGGCAATGAGCAGTTCTTC
NA,TRBV5-1,TRBJ2-6,TRBD1,CASSPQTGVTGANVLTF,TGCGCCAGCAGCCCTCAGACAGGGGTCACTGGGGCCAACGTCCTGACTTTC
NA,TRBV5-5,TRBJ1-2,NA,CASSLDVSLGYTF,TGTGCCAGCAGCTTGGACGTGAGTCTGGGCTACACCTTC
NA,TRBV28,TRBJ1-2,NA,CASSYATATYTF,TGTGCCAGCAGCTACGCGACAGCCACCTACACCTTC
NA,TRBV4-3,TRBJ1-2,NA,CASSQITANYGYTF,TGCGCCAGCAGCCAAATAACAGCTAACTATGGCTACACCTTC
NA,TRBV28,TRBJ2-7,NA,CASSLGGGYEQYF,TGTGCCAGCAGTTTGGGTGGCGGGTACGAGCAGTACTTC
NA,TRBV14,TRBJ2-3,TRBD1,CASSLPGQGNTQYF,TGTGCCAGCAGCCTTCCGGGACAGGGCAATACGCAGTATTTT
NA,TRBV3-1/TRBV3-2,TRBJ1-1,TRBD1,CASSPRGQAEAFF,TGTGCCAGCAGCCCCAGGGGGCAGGCTGAAGCTTTCTTT
NA,TRBV7-9,TRBJ2-1,TRBD2,CASSLAWLAGASYNEQFF,TGTGCCAGCAGCTTAGCTTGGCTAGCGGGAGCGTCCTACAATGAGCAGTTCTTC
NA,TRBV24-1,TRBJ1-5,NA,CATSGGGNQPQHF,TGTGCCACCAGTGGGGGGGGCAATCAGCCCCAGCATTTT
NA,TRBV19,TRBJ2-2,TRBD2,CASSLPGLAGGPGTGELFF,TGTGCCAGTAGTCTTCCGGGACTAGCGGGGGGGCCGGGAACCGGGGAGCTGTTTTTT
many,TRBV28,TRBJ1-2,NA,CASSQSGYYGYTF,TGTGCCAGCAGCCAATCGGGGTACTATGGCTACACCTTC
NA,TRBV25-1,TRBJ2-2,NA,CASSYSNTGELFF,TGTGCCAGCAGTTACAGCAACACCGGGGAGCTGTTTTTT
NA,TRBV30,TRBJ1-4,TRBD1,CAWAGKDRGGEKLFF,TGTGCCTGGGCCGGGAAGGACAGGGGAGGTGAAAAACTGTTTTTT
once,TRBV3-1/TRBV3-2,TRBJ1-4,TRBD1,CASSTRQGPDLFF,TGTGCCAGCAGCACCCGACAGGGTCCTGATCTGTTTTTT
few,TRBV5-8,TRBJ1-2,TRBD1,CASSLGTGLSSYGYTF,TGTGCCAGCAGCTTGGGGACAGGCTTGTCCAGCTATGGCTACACCTTC
once,TRBV7-2,TRBJ1-6,TRBD1,CASMRFRDRFSPLHF,TGTGCCAGCATGCGGTTCCGGGACAGGTTTTCACCCCTCCACTTT
once,TRBV2,TRBJ2-1,NA,CASSGQNNEQFF,TGTGCCAGCAGTGGACAGAACAATGAGCAGTTCTTC
few,TRBV9,TRBJ1-2,TRBD1,CASTGTGLWGYTF,TGTGCCAGCACCGGGACAGGACTATGGGGCTACACCTTC
NA,TRBV29-1,TRBJ1-2,NA,CSVARSVNGYTF,TGCAGCGTTGCGAGGTCCGTTAATGGCTACACCTTC
NA,TRBV19,TRBJ1-2,NA,CASMAGGRGYGYTF,TGTGCCAGTATGGCGGGAGGACGTGGCTATGGCTACACCTTC
NA,TRBV6-5,TRBJ1-1,TRBD1,CASRRGQAREAFF,TGTGCCAGCAGACGCGGACAGGCGAGAGAAGCTTTCTTT
NA,TRBV7-8,TRBJ1-2,TRBD1,CASSPRTGVRGYTF,TGTGCCAGCAGCCCTCGGACAGGGGTACGTGGCTACACCTTC
NA,TRBV24-1,TRBJ2-1,NA,CATSGEKYNEQFF,TGTGCCACCAGTGGCGAGAAGTACAATGAGCAGTTCTTC
NA,TRBV9,TRBJ1-6,TRBD1,CASSAFSGQNSPLHF,TGTGCCAGCAGCGCCTTCTCGGGACAGAATTCACCCCTCCACTTT
NA,TRBV7-2,TRBJ2-3,NA,CASSSQHRDTQYF,TGTGCCAGCAGCTCCCAACACCGTGATACGCAGTATTTT